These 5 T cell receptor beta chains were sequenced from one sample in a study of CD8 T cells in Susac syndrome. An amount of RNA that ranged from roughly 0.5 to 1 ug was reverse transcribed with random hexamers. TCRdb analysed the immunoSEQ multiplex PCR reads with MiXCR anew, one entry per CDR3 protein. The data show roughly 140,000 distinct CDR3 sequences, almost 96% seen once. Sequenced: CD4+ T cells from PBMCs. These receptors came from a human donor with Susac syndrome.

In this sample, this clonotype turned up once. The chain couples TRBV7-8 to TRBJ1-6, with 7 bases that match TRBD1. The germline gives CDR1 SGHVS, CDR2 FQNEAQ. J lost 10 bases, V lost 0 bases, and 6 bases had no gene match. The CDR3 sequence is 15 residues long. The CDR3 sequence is CASSLAPGTASPLHF. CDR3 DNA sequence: TGTGCCAGCAGCTTAGCACCAGGGACAGCCTCACCCCTCCACTTT.

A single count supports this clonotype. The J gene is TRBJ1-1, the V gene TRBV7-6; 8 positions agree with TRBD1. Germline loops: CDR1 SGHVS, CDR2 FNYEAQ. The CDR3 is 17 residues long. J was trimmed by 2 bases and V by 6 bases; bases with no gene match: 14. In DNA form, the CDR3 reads TGTGCCAGCAGACGCGCCCCTGGGACAGGAGCAAACACTGAAGCTTTCTTT. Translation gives CASRRAPGTGANTEAFF.

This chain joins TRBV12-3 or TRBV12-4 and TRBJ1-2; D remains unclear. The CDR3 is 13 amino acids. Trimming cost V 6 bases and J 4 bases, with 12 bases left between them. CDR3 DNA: TGTGCCAGCAGCCAAGGGTTTTCCTATGGCTACACCTTC. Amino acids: CASSQGFSYGYTF.

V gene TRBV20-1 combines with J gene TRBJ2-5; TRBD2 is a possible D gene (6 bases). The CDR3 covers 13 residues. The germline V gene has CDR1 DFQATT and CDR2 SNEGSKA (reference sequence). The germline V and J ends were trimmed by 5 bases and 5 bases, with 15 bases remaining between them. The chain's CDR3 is CSAFRGGEETQYF. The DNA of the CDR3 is TGCAGTGCTTTCCGGGGCGGGGAGGAGACCCAGTACTTC.

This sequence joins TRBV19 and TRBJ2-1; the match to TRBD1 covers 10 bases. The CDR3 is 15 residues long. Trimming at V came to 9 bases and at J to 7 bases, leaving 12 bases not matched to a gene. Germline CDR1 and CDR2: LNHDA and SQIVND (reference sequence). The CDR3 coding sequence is TGTGCCAGCCAAAGTATGGGGACAGGGGCGAATGAGCAGTTCTTC. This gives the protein CASQSMGTGANEQFF.